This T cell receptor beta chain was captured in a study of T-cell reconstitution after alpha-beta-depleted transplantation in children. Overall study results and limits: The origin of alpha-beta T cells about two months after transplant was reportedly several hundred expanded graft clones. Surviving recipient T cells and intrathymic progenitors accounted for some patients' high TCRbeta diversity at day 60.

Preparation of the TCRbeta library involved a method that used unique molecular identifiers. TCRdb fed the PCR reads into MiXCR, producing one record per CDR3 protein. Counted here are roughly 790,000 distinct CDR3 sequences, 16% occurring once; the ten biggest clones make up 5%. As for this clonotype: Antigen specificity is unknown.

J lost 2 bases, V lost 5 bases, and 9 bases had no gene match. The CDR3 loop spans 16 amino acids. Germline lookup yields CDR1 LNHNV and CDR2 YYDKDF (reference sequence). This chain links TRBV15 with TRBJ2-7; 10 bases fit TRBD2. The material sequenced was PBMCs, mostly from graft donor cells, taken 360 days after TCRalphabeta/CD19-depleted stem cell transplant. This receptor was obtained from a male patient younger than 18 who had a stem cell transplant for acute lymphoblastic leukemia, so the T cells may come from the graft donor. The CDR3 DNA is TGTGCCACCAGCCGAACTCTAGCGGGAGAACCCTACGAGCAGTACTTC. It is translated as CATSRTLAGEPYEQYF.